Listed below are T cell receptor beta chains from one sample, sequenced in a study of T cells in narcolepsy. Profiled with immunoSEQ multiplex PCR; TCRdb holds only in-frame clones, not every one. The table includes tens of thousands of clones, 90% to 95% detected once. Specimen: CD45RA- memory CD4+ T cells from PBMCs. The source is a human donor with narcolepsy. The CDR3 runs from the conserved cysteine through the conserved F or W. A D gene is named only where the DNA matches it firmly. Clone size is given for some rows only: seen once, a few or many times, or a class if the clone is expanded.

j_gene	len	d_gene	v_gene	abundance	CDR3nt	CDR3aa
TRBJ2-2	18	-	TRBV28	-	TGTGCCAGCAGTTTATGGAAGTGGGCGGTCGCGAACACCGGGGAGCTGTTTTTT	CASSLWKWAVANTGELFF
TRBJ1-1	13	-	TRBV19	once	TGTGCCAGTATCGTAACAGGGAATACTGAAGCTTTCTTT	CASIVTGNTEAFF
TRBJ2-1	13	TRBD2	TRBV11-2	-	TGTGCCAGCAGCCATAGCGGGGGAAATGAGCAGTTCTTC	CASSHSGGNEQFF
TRBJ2-7	14	-	TRBV2	-	TGTGCCAGCAGTGAACTAGTTTCCTCCTACGAGCAGTACTTC	CASSELVSSYEQYF
TRBJ2-3	13	-	TRBV29-1	-	TGCAGCGTTATCCCCCAGCTAAGAGATACGCAGTATTTT	CSVIPQLRDTQYF
TRBJ1-4	16	-	TRBV5-6	-	TGTGCCAGCAGCTTGGGTCCGAGAACAACTAATGAAAAACTGTTTTTT	CASSLGPRTTNEKLFF
TRBJ2-7	13	TRBD1	TRBV6-4	-	TGTGCCAGCAGGACAGGGGGTCCGTACGAGCAGTACTTC	CASRTGGPYEQYF
TRBJ2-3	16	-	TRBV7-9	-	TGTGCCAGCAGCTCCGTCAGTATGGGTTGGACAGATACGCAGTATTTT	CASSSVSMGWTDTQYF
TRBJ2-1	13	-	TRBV7-2	once	TGTGCCAGCAGCTTACTTGGGGAAGAAGAGCAGTTCTTC	CASSLLGEEEQFF
TRBJ1-5	17	-	TRBV28	once	TGTGCCAGCAGTTTACCCAACAGGGTAAGGAGCAATCAGCCCCAGCATTTT	CASSLPNRVRSNQPQHF
TRBJ2-5	14	-	TRBV29-1	-	TGCAGCGTATGGGGGCCGGGCCGGGGGGAGACCCAGTACTTC	CSVWGPGRGETQYF
TRBJ2-7	14	TRBD2	TRBV13	once	TGTGCCAGCAGCCCAGCGGGAGGGCTATACGAGCAGTACTTC	CASSPAGGLYEQYF
TRBJ1-1	11	-	TRBV14	-	TGTGCCAGCAGTGTTGGCGGTGAAGCTTTCTTT	CASSVGGEAFF
TRBJ2-5	12	-	TRBV6-6	-	TGTGCCAGCAGTTACGTTGGATTAGCCCAGTACTTC	CASSYVGLAQYF
TRBJ2-5	17	TRBD2	TRBV5-4	-	TGTGCCAGCAGCTCTGGCCCCGGGACTAGCGGACAAGAGACCCAGTACTTC	CASSSGPGTSGQETQYF
TRBJ2-7	14	-	TRBV7-9	-	TGTGCCAGCAGCTGGGGAGGGGGCTGGGACGAGCAGTACTTC	CASSWGGGWDEQYF
TRBJ2-1	10	-	TRBV29-1	-	TGCAGCGTTGGGGACAATGAGCAGTTCTTC	CSVGDNEQFF
TRBJ2-2	13	-	TRBV15	-	TGTGCCACCAGCAGAGCGGACACCGGGGAGCTGTTTTTT	CATSRADTGELFF
TRBJ1-2	12	-	TRBV6-5	-	TGTGCCAGCAGTCCATTTAACTATGGCTACACCTTC	CASSPFNYGYTF
TRBJ2-7	13	TRBD1	TRBV6-5	-	TGTGCCAGCAGTAGACAGGGGGCTAGCGAGCAGTACTTC	CASSRQGASEQYF
TRBJ2-7	15	TRBD2	TRBV29-1	-	TGCAGCGTTGAAGATCGGGCGGGAGGTGCTTACGAGCAGTACTTC	CSVEDRAGGAYEQYF
TRBJ2-7	15	-	TRBV6-1	-	TGTGCCACCAGGGGCGGCGGGAGCACCCGCTACGAGCAGTACTTC	CATRGGGSTRYEQYF
TRBJ2-3	15	TRBD1	TRBV6-4	-	TGTGCCAGCAGGCCACAGGGGACAATCACAGATACGCAGTATTTT	CASRPQGTITDTQYF
TRBJ1-4	15	-	TRBV27	once	TGTGCCAGCAGGTTTATCGGGGGCCCTAGGGAAAAACTGTTTTTT	CASRFIGGPREKLFF
TRBJ1-5	13	-	TRBV28	-	TGTGCCAGCAGTTTGCCCGGAGGCAAGCCCCAGCATTTT	CASSLPGGKPQHF
TRBJ2-3	14	TRBD2	TRBV5-1	few	TGCGCCAGCACTATATGGACGGGGGGGAATACGCAGTATTTT	CASTIWTGGNTQYF
TRBJ2-7	15	-	TRBV28	-	TGTGCCAGCAGTTTAACGAATGGGGAAACGGGCGAGCAGTACTTC	CASSLTNGETGEQYF
TRBJ2-1	11	-	TRBV2	once	TGTGCCAGCACCATCGAGGTAGAGCAGTTCTTC	CASTIEVEQFF
TRBJ1-4	14	-	TRBV5-4	-	TGTGCCAGCAGCTTGGGCGGCCTTAATGAAAAACTGTTTTTT	CASSLGGLNEKLFF
TRBJ2-1	16	-	TRBV7-6	-	TGTGCCAGCAGCTTATGGAGCGGCGATTCTAACAATGAGCAGTTCTTC	CASSLWSGDSNNEQFF
TRBJ2-2	14	-	TRBV6-1	-	TGTGCCAGCAGCGCGGGGTTTAACACCGGGGAGCTGTTTTTT	CASSAGFNTGELFF
TRBJ1-5	18	TRBD1	TRBV4-1	-	TGCGCCAGCAGCCAAGATGATCTTGTAGGGGGCGGGTATCAGCCCCAGCATTTT	CASSQDDLVGGGYQPQHF
TRBJ1-5	15	-	TRBV28	-	TGTGCCAGCAGCCCACCGGGGGTCTTTGTGCAGCCCCAGCATTTT	CASSPPGVFVQPQHF
TRBJ2-7	14	-	TRBV7-9	-	TGTGCCAGCAGCTTAAGAGATACGGGGGACGAGCAGTACTTC	CASSLRDTGDEQYF
TRBJ1-1	13	TRBD1	TRBV6-6	-	TGTGCCAGCAAGACAGGGGTGTACACTGAAGCTTTCTTT	CASKTGVYTEAFF
TRBJ1-2	15	TRBD1	TRBV28	-	TGTGCCAGCAGTGGTACCGGGACAGGGGAGGGCGGCTACACCTTC	CASSGTGTGEGGYTF
TRBJ2-1	16	-	TRBV18	-	TGTGCCAGCTCACCAACCGGACTCGTTAGTTACAATGAGCAGTTCTTC	CASSPTGLVSYNEQFF
TRBJ1-1	15	-	TRBV7-9	-	TGTGCCAGCAGCCGGTGGGTGACAGGGAACACTGAAGCTTTCTTT	CASSRWVTGNTEAFF
TRBJ2-5	17	TRBD1	TRBV11-2	-	TGTGCCAGCAGCCCGCGCATAAACAGGGGGCAACAAGAGACCCAGTACTTC	CASSPRINRGQQETQYF
TRBJ2-1	13	TRBD2	TRBV6-5	-	TGTGCCAGCAGTTCGCCTAGCGGGAATGAGCAGTTCTTC	CASSSPSGNEQFF
TRBJ1-1	14	TRBD1	TRBV5-5	once	TGTGCCAGCAGCCGGGACAGGTCGGGCACTGAAGCTTTCTTT	CASSRDRSGTEAFF
TRBJ2-2	16	TRBD2	TRBV5-1	-	TGCGCCAGCAGCTTGGAGTCGGCGGGAGGGCCCGGGGAGCTGTTTTTT	CASSLESAGGPGELFF
TRBJ2-3	13	TRBD2	TRBV9	-	TGTGCCAGCAGCGGTGCGGGAGCTGATACGCAGTATTTT	CASSGAGADTQYF
TRBJ2-3	13	-	TRBV5-1	-	TGCGCCAGCAGCGCCACGAGCGCTGATACGCAGTATTTT	CASSATSADTQYF
TRBJ2-1	12	-	TRBV7-2	-	TGTGCCAGCAGCTGGGGGGGCGATGAGCAGTTCTTC	CASSWGGDEQFF
TRBJ1-1	12	-	TRBV28	-	TGTGCCAGCAGTTTGGTATCTGGTGAAGCTTTCTTT	CASSLVSGEAFF
TRBJ1-2	15	TRBD1	TRBV6-5	-	TGTGCCAGCAGTTACTCGACAGGGGAGGTCTATGGCTACACCTTC	CASSYSTGEVYGYTF
TRBJ1-4	13	-	TRBV30	-	TGTGCCTGGAGTGGGCTCCCGGGCGAAAAACTGTTTTTT	CAWSGLPGEKLFF
TRBJ1-2	11	TRBD1	TRBV29-1	-	TGCAGCGTATACCAGGGGGGTGGCTACACCTTC	CSVYQGGGYTF
TRBJ2-2	13	TRBD1	TRBV29-1	-	TGCAGCGTTCAGGAACAGGGGCCCGGGGAGCTGTTTTTT	CSVQEQGPGELFF
TRBJ2-1	12	-	TRBV2	-	TGTGCCAGCGGAATCCCCTACAATGAGCAGTTCTTC	CASGIPYNEQFF
TRBJ1-5	14	TRBD1	TRBV5-6	-	TGTGCCAGCAGCTCCGACAGGGACCCCCAGCCCCAGCATTTT	CASSSDRDPQPQHF
TRBJ1-1	14	-	TRBV6-1	-	TGTGCCAGCAGTAGCTCCTGGGGGGGGCCGGAAGCTTTCTTT	CASSSSWGGPEAFF
TRBJ1-2	12	-	TRBV5-1	-	TGCGCCAGCAGCCAAGGGGCCTATGGCTACACCTTC	CASSQGAYGYTF
TRBJ1-1	14	TRBD1	TRBV7-9	once	TGTGCCAGCAGCAAGACAGGGGGAGGCACTGAAGCTTTCTTT	CASSKTGGGTEAFF
TRBJ2-3	15	TRBD2	TRBV5-4	-	TGTGCCAGCAGCTCCACTAGCGGGAGCACAGATACGCAGTATTTT	CASSSTSGSTDTQYF
TRBJ1-5	15	TRBD1	TRBV28	-	TGTGCCAGCAGTTCGGGACAGGGAAACAATCAGCCCCAGCATTTT	CASSSGQGNNQPQHF
TRBJ2-6	16	-	TRBV6-4	-	TGTGCCAGCAGCGAAAGTAGGGACGCCTGGGCCAACGTCCTGACTTTC	CASSESRDAWANVLTF
TRBJ2-1	15	-	TRBV27	-	TGTGCCAGCAGTCGACAGGTACGCTCCTACAATGAGCAGTTCTTC	CASSRQVRSYNEQFF
TRBJ2-5	12	-	TRBV29-1	-	TGCAGCGTTCGAGGGCGGGTCGTACTCCAGTACTTC	CSVRGRVVLQYF